This T cell receptor beta chain was profiled in a study of T-cell memory formation after mild COVID-19. About the study: TCR clusters were mostly donor specific. Study-level results: Cross-reactive memory appears to have joined, as suggested by some responding clones showing up in pre-infection memory.

This clonotype has more than one count but fewer than ten. Its target is not known. One entry per CDR3 protein results from TCRdb running MiXCR on the 5' RACE reads. Of some 340,000 distinct CDR3 sequences in the sample, 10% to 15% were seen once. V was trimmed by 3 bases and J by 4 bases, leaving 9 bases between them. Germline V gives CDR1 SNHLY, CDR2 FYNNEI. This CDR3 has 13 residues. This clonotype was sampled from a man aged 18 to 30 who had mild COVID-19 (a few samples of this study predate the infection). Cell type and time point are not known. V and J are TRBV2 and TRBJ1-2, with D hard to call. The sample consisted of PBMCs or a T cell subset sorted from them (not recorded which). The CDR3 DNA reads TGTGCCAGCAGTGAGGGTCCGTTCTATGGCTACACCTTC. This encodes CASSEGPFYGYTF. Based on the CDR3 plus reference TRBV2 and TRBJ1-2, the full variable domain is EPEVTQTPSHQVTQMGQEVILRCVPISNHLYFYWYRQILGQKVEFLVSFYNNEISEKSEIFDDQFSVERPDGSNFTLKIRSTKLEDSAMYFCASSEGPFYGYTFGSGTRLTVV.